This T cell receptor beta chain was identified during a study of shared clonotypes between healthy human individuals. Concerning this clone itself: Its antigen is not identified.

Notes on the study in general: With several donors compared, 4% to 5.5% of naive CD4 clonotypes were shared. Generally, estimated richness proved larger in naive subsets than it did in memory subsets. Collection of samples was limited to blood; tissue repertoires likely differ.

V lost 7 bases and J lost 7; bases outside the gene matches: 21. The CDR3 extends over 17 amino acids. Germline V gene lookup returns CDR1 LNHDA and CDR2 SQIVND (reference sequence). A 200 ng quantity of DNA, roughly 30,000 T cell genomes, went into the sorted-subset replicate PCRs. Only in-frame clones appear in the TCRdb table, and some are missing; sequencing was by immunoSEQ multiplex PCR. The repertoire has 2,500,000 or so clones, approximately 94% of them found once; the top ten carry around 0.4%. Sequenced input: naive CD4+ T cells from PBMCs. Subset: CD45RA+ positively selected. The source is a man aged 18 to 30 in good health. Some clones in this sample may be carry-over from other donors' samples. The V call is TRBV19, the J call TRBJ1-1; 7 nucleotides agree with TRBD1. The CDR3 bases are TGTGCCAGTAACCCCAGGGGGTTGGGGGCCCAAGGGGTTGAAGCTTTCTTT. Encoded protein: CASNPRGLGAQGVEAFF.